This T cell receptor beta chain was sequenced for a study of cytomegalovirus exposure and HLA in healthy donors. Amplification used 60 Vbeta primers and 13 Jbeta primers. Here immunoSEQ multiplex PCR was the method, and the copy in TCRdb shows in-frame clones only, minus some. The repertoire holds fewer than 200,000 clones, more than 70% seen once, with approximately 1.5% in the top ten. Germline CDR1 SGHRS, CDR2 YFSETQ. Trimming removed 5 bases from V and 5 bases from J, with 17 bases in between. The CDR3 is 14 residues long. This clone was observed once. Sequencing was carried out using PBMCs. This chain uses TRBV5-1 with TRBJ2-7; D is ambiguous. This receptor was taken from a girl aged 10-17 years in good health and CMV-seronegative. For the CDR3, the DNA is TGCGCCAGCAGTATCGGTCGATCAAGCGACGAGCAGTACTTC. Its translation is CASSIGRSSDEQYF. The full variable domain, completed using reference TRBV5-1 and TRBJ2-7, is KAGVTQTPRYLIKTRGQQVTLSCSPISGHRSVSWYQQTPGQGLQFLFEYFSETQRNKGNFPGRFSGRQFSNSRSEMNVSTLELGDSALYLCASSIGRSSDEQYFGPGTRLTVT.